Presented here are 19 T cell receptor beta chains from one specimen sequenced in a study of neoadjuvant anti-PD-1 for oral cavity cancer. Measured with immunoSEQ multiplex PCR; TCRdb has only the in-frame clones, and not every one. This sample has more than 8,000 clones, with around 66% found just once. Time point in this sample: after neoadjuvant nivolumab, at surgical resection. Sample: PBMCs, taken after nivolumab (anti-PD-1) treatment. Receptors were obtained from a person between 40 and 85 years old with oral cavity squamous cell carcinoma.

This clone has just one count. The chain recombines TRBV7-8 with TRBJ2-1, with D perhaps matching TRBD1 or TRBD2 (5 bases each). The CDR3 totals 15 residues. Deletions cut 7 bases from V and 3 bases from J, with 16 bases between. Per germline, CDR1 SGHVS and CDR2 FQNEAQ. The CDR3 DNA is TGTGCCAGCATTTACCGGGACGGATTCTACAATGAGCAGTTCTTC. Its protein is CASIYRDGFYNEQFF.

The chain uses TRBV5-4 and TRBJ1-3; no firm D call. The CDR3 spans 15 residues. Germline V gives CDR1 SGHNT, CDR2 YYREEE (reference sequence). Deletions cut 4 bases from V and 6 bases from J, with 17 bases between. Here the CDR3 reads CASSSYGDPTNTIYF. The CDR3 DNA reads TGTGCCAGCAGCAGTTACGGAGATCCTACAAACACCATATATTTT.

The sample holds a few counts of this clone. One end of the junction varies from germline; a read error may be responsible. The genes are TRBV30 and TRBJ1-4; no firm D call. The CDR3 spans 13 residues. Germline loops: CDR1 GTSNPN, CDR2 SVGIG (reference sequence). The DNA for the CDR3 is TGTGCCTGGAGTCGGCCTTTTAATGGAAAACTGTTTTTT. This sequence encodes CAWSRPFNGKLFF.

This chain connects TRBV7-8 to TRBJ2-7; D is undetermined. Trimming took off 5 bases at V and 3 bases at J, with 11 bases between the two ends. Per germline, CDR1 SGHVS and CDR2 FQNEAQ. The CDR3 length is 13 residues. CDR3 sequence (DNA): TGTGCCAGCAGCCCGACGTTGGGCTACGAGCAGTACTTC. Its protein is CASSPTLGYEQYF.

This clone was found a few times. The V and J genes are TRBV4-2 and TRBJ1-5; 10 bases are shared with TRBD1. Germline CDR1 reads LGHNA; CDR2 reads YNFKEQ. Losses at the gene ends were 0 bases for V and 10 bases for J; bases not matched to a gene: 9. The CDR3 is 16 amino acids. The CDR3 protein is CASSQEGTGDNSPQHF. CDR3 in DNA: TGTGCCAGCAGCCAAGAGGGGACAGGGGACAACAGTCCCCAGCATTTT.

This sequence joins TRBV21-1 and TRBJ2-1; the DNA was not compared with TRBD2, the D call given in the table. TRBV21-1 counts as a pseudogene. The CDR3 runs to 16 residues. The CDR3: CASSKRVAGTYNEQFF. In DNA form, the CDR3 reads TGTGCCAGCAGCAAGAGGGTAGCGGGAACTTACAATGAGCAGTTCTTC.

J is TRBJ2-7 and V is TRBV5-1; 7 bases are shared with TRBD2. The V and J ends lost 5 bases and 2 bases, in that order; junction bases with no gene match: 10. The CDR3 sequence is 15 residues long. Germline V gene lookup returns CDR1 SGHRS and CDR2 YFSETQ. The DNA for the CDR3 is TGCGCCAGCAGATCGACCGGGACTACAACCTACGAGCAGTACTTC. Protein product: CASRSTGTTTYEQYF.

This clone has a handful of counts. This rearrangement joins TRBV6-5 to TRBJ1-6; 7 bases align to TRBD1. Germline CDR1 reads MNHEY; CDR2 reads SVGAGI. J lost 9 bases, V lost 0 bases, and 8 bases had no gene match. CDR3 size: 16 residues. Here the CDR3 DNA reads TGTGCCAGCAGTTACTCCAAACAGGGGAATGGTTCACCCCTCCACTTT. It is translated as CASSYSKQGNGSPLHF.

The J gene is TRBJ2-4, the V gene TRBV27; 7 bases align to TRBD1. V lost 3 bases and J lost 7; bases outside the gene matches: 6. Germline-derived CDR1 and CDR2 are MNHEY and SMNVEV (reference sequence). The CDR3 totals 14 residues. CDR3 sequence reads: CASSFTGVGNIQYF. The CDR3 DNA sequence: TGTGCCAGCAGTTTCACAGGGGTTGGTAACATTCAGTACTTC.

This clone was seen more than once but under ten times. The rearrangement links TRBV30 to TRBJ2-1; D ambiguous. V dropped 1 base and J dropped 2 bases, with 12 bases sitting between them. Germline V gene data show CDR1 as GTSNPN and CDR2 as SVGIG (reference sequence). This CDR3 is 15 amino acids long. The CDR3 spells CAWSGVAVTYNEQFF. Here the CDR3 DNA reads TGTGCCTGGAGTGGGGTAGCAGTCACCTACAATGAGCAGTTCTTC. Looking up the rest from reference TRBV30 and TRBJ2-1 gives the full variable domain: SQTIHQWPATLVQPVGSPLSLECTVEGTSNPNLYWYRQAAGRGLQLLFYSVGIGQISSEVPQNLSASRPQDRQFILSSKKLLLSDSGFYLCAWSGVAVTYNEQFFGPGTRLTVL.

The rearrangement joins TRBV5-4 to TRBJ2-5; perhaps TRBD2 as D (6 bases). Germline-derived CDR1 and CDR2 are SGHNT and YYREEE (reference sequence). V was cut by 4 bases and J by 5 bases, with 15 bases left in between. The CDR3 runs 14 residues. CDR3 amino acids: CASSPQTGVETQYF. The CDR3 nucleotides are TGTGCCAGCAGCCCCCAAACGGGAGTGGAGACCCAGTACTTC.

The chain is built from TRBV28 and TRBJ1-5; the match to TRBD1 covers 12 bases. The CDR3 extends over 15 amino acids. CDR1 and CDR2 from the germline V gene are MDHEN and SYDVKM. V was clipped by 8 bases and J by 7 bases; unmatched bases: 9. CDR3 in DNA: TGTGCCAGCGGCCCGGGACAGGGGGCCATGCAGCCCCAGCATTTT. Translating gives CASGPGQGAMQPQHF.

The DNA of the CDR3 is TGTGCCAGCAGTTTATCGAGAACTAGCGGGAGGATGGTGGATAATGAGCAGTTCTTC. Protein: CASSLSRTSGRMVDNEQFF. The chain combines TRBV27 with TRBJ2-1, with 12 bases fitting TRBD2. Germline assignment: CDR1 MNHEY and CDR2 SMNVEV (reference sequence). V was pared by 0 bases and J by 7 bases, with 13 bases of the junction left unmatched. The length of the CDR3 is 19 residues.

CDR3 region: CASSSSVQRNSPLHF. CDR3 nucleotides: TGCGCCAGCAGCTCCTCAGTCCAAAGGAATTCACCCCTCCACTTT. This chain joins TRBV5-1 and TRBJ1-6; D unresolved. Looked up from germline, CDR1 is SGHRS and CDR2 is YFSETQ. The ends were cut back, 3 bases at V and 7 bases at J, with 14 bases in the middle. The CDR3 runs to 15 residues. The variable domain in full, with the rest retrieved from reference TRBV5-1 and TRBJ1-6, is KAGVTQTPRYLIKTRGQQVTLSCSPISGHRSVSWYQQTPGQGLQFLFEYFSETQRNKGNFPGRFSGRQFSNSRSEMNVSTLELGDSALYLCASSSSVQRNSPLHFGNGTRLTVT.

The V and J genes are TRBV5-1 and TRBJ2-5, with D possibly called TRBD1 or TRBD2 (5 bases each). CDR1 SGHRS and CDR2 YFSETQ come from the germline V gene. The CDR3 length is 14 residues. V gave up 4 bases and J gave up 2 bases, with 12 bases separating them. The CDR3 region has the DNA TGCGCCAGCAGCCCCGAGTGGGGGCAAGAGACCCAGTACTTC. Protein: CASSPEWGQETQYF.

This chain joins TRBV4-1 and TRBJ2-2; weak D call: TRBD1 (5 bases). This CDR3 comprises 16 residues. Germline V gives CDR1 MGHRA, CDR2 YSYEKL. The ends were cut back, 1 base at V and 0 bases at J, with 9 bases in the middle. CDR3 DNA: TGCGCCAGCAGCCAAGTAGGGGCCGCGAACACCGGGGAGCTGTTTTTT. It codes for CASSQVGAANTGELFF.

This clone turned up a few times. V is TRBV4-1 and J is TRBJ2-7; D may correspond to TRBD1 or TRBD2 (5 bases each). The CDR3 extends over 15 amino acids. CDR1 is MGHRA and CDR2 is YSYEKL in the germline V gene. V gave up 3 bases and J gave up 2 bases, with 14 bases separating them. CDR3 nucleotide sequence: TGCGCCAGCAGCCAGATATCGGGACCGACCTACGAGCAGTACTTC. Protein: CASSQISGPTYEQYF.

This clone appeared once. The chain has TRBV29-1 and TRBJ1-1; D is uncertain. CDR1 is SQVTM and CDR2 is ANQGSEA in the germline V gene. V lost 2 bases, J lost 4 bases, and 11 bases lay in between. This CDR3 spans 13 amino acids. CDR3 loop: CSVEQTSGTEAFF. CDR3 nucleotides: TGCAGCGTTGAACAGACAAGCGGCACTGAAGCTTTCTTT.

V gene TRBV15 combines with J gene TRBJ1-1; 9 bases map to TRBD1. The germline CDR1 and CDR2 sequences are LNHNV and YYDKDF (reference sequence). This CDR3 spans 14 amino acids. V gave up 2 bases and J gave up 5 bases; unmatched junction bases: 3. CDR3 loop: CATSRPGTGTEAFF. The CDR3 nucleotides are TGTGCCACCAGCAGACCCGGGACAGGGACTGAAGCTTTCTTT.